The 13 T cell receptor beta chains reported below all come from one sample, sequenced in a study of blood T cell repertoires in COVID-19. Measured with immunoSEQ multiplex PCR; TCRdb has only the in-frame clones, and not every one. This sample has 110,000 to 150,000 clones, with roughly 78% found just once. Specimen: PBMCs or T cells enriched from blood (not recorded which). Source of these receptors: a woman aged 50 to 60 who had recovered from COVID-19.

The CDR3 sequence: CASSLGATGNQPQHF. The CDR3 DNA is TGTGCCAGCAGCTTGGGGGCCACCGGCAATCAGCCCCAGCATTTT. This sequence joins TRBV5-4 and TRBJ1-5; D not resolved. The CDR3 runs 15 residues. Per germline, CDR1 SGHNT and CDR2 YYREEE (reference sequence). V was clipped by 0 bases and J by 2 bases, with 9 bases between them.

The chain employs TRBV9 and TRBJ2-3, with 7 bases lining up with TRBD2. Trimming cost V 4 bases and J 1 base; bases outside gene matches: 6. The CDR3 covers 15 residues. Per germline, CDR1 SGDLS and CDR2 YYNGEE. CDR3 loop: CASSLMGGGTDTQYF. In nucleotides, the CDR3 is TGTGCCAGCAGCCTGATGGGGGGGGGCACAGATACGCAGTATTTT.

This clone was counted between two and nine times. An end of the junction differs from the germline gene, which may be a read error. This rearrangement joins TRBV10-3 to TRBJ2-7; D is undetermined. Germline V gene sequence: CDR1 ENHRY, CDR2 SYGVKD. CDR3 length: 14 residues. The CDR3: CAISAYVLTYEQYF. CDR3 DNA sequence: TGTGCCATAAGTGCGTACGTGCTAACCTACGAGCAGTACTTC.

The chain is built from TRBV7-2 and TRBJ2-5; D unclear. CDR1 is SGHTA, CDR2 FQGNSA, per germline. V dropped 3 bases and J dropped 5 bases, with 10 bases sitting between them. This CDR3 spans 13 amino acids. For the CDR3, the DNA is TGTGCCAGCAGCTTGGAGCGTTTGGAGACCCAGTACTTC. Amino acid sequence: CASSLERLETQYF.

A note on this clone: Additional DNA sequences in this sample encode the identical CDR3. The rearrangement uses TRBV24-1 and TRBJ1-5, with no clear D. CDR1 is KGHDR and CDR2 is SFDVKD in the germline V gene. Trimming took off 2 bases at V and 4 bases at J, with 2 bases between the two ends. The CDR3 covers 12 residues. The CDR3 loop is CATSDSNQPQHF. The CDR3 DNA is TGTGCCACCAGTGATTCAAATCAGCCCCAGCATTTT.

The rearrangement uses TRBV5-4 and TRBJ1-3; 8 nucleotides agree with TRBD1. J gave up 4 bases and V 2 bases, and 8 bases lay outside the gene matches. This CDR3 spans 16 amino acids. Germline V lookup: CDR1 SGHNT, CDR2 YYREEE (reference sequence). The DNA of the CDR3 is TGTGCCAGCAGCTTTGACAGGGGATTATCAGGAAACACCATATATTTT. Translating it yields CASSFDRGLSGNTIYF.

This chain links TRBV4-1 with TRBJ2-2; D may be TRBD1 (5 bases). Germline CDR1 reads MGHRA; CDR2 reads YSYEKL. The CDR3 extends over 17 amino acids. V lost 0 bases and J 0 bases, leaving 11 bases between the germline ends. The CDR3 here is CASSQDLRTSNTGELFF. CDR3 in DNA: TGCGCCAGCAGCCAAGATCTGCGGACATCGAACACCGGGGAGCTGTTTTTT.

The chain employs TRBV7-6 and TRBJ2-1; 11 bases match TRBD2. The CDR3 contains 15 residues. Germline V gene data show CDR1 as SGHVS and CDR2 as FNYEAQ. J lost 8 bases, V lost 1 base, and 4 bases had no gene match. The CDR3 region is CASSLGLAGGYEQFF. The CDR3 DNA follows: TGTGCCAGCAGCTTAGGGCTAGCGGGGGGCTATGAGCAGTTCTTC.

The gene calls are TRBV7-3 and TRBJ1-1; 8 positions agree with TRBD1. The germline CDR1 and CDR2 sequences are SGHTA and FQGTGA. After removal of 5 bases from V and 1 base from J, the junction contained 3 bases not matched to a gene. This CDR3 has 14 amino acids. The CDR3 is CASSAQGANTEAFF. The CDR3 DNA is TGTGCCAGCAGCGCGCAGGGGGCGAACACTGAAGCTTTCTTT.

The chain carries TRBV11-2 and TRBJ1-1; 8 nucleotides agree with TRBD1. The CDR3 extends over 12 amino acids. With V trimmed by 6 bases and J by 8 bases, 5 bases remained unmatched. Germline values: CDR1 SGHAT, CDR2 FQNNGV. CDR3: CASSPDRAEAFF. CDR3 coding DNA: TGTGCCAGCAGTCCGGACAGGGCGGAAGCTTTCTTT.

This clone was found once. This chain uses TRBV28 with TRBJ1-1, with 8 bases matching TRBD1. The CDR3 consists of 15 residues. From germline, CDR1 is MDHEN and CDR2 SYDVKM. The junction had 6 bases not matched to a gene; V was cut back by 3 bases and J by 3 bases. The DNA for the CDR3 is TGTGCCAGCAGTTTTCCGGGACAGGCTTACACTGAAGCTTTCTTT. Translation gives CASSFPGQAYTEAFF. Based on the CDR3 plus reference TRBV28 and TRBJ1-1, the full variable domain is DVKVTQSSRYLVKRTGEKVFLECVQDMDHENMFWYRQDPGLGLRLIYFSYDVKMKEKGDIPEGYSVSREKKERFSLILESASTNQTSMYLCASSFPGQAYTEAFFGQGTRLTVV.

The chain is built from TRBV7-2 and TRBJ2-7, with 9 bases that match TRBD1. The CDR3 extends over 14 amino acids. CDR1 is SGHTA, CDR2 FQGNSA, per germline. J lost 1 base, V lost 5 bases, and 3 bases had no gene match. DNA for the CDR3: TGTGCCAGCAGCCCCGGGACAGGGTCCTACGAGCAGTACGTC. Its protein is CASSPGTGSYEQYV.

The chain has TRBV7-3 and TRBJ2-2, with D possibly being TRBD1 (6 bases). This CDR3 is 13 amino acids long. Trimming took 5 bases from V and 5 from J, leaving 9 bases between them. CDR1 and CDR2 (germline): SGHTA, FQGTGA. The CDR3 sequence is CASSTTGTGELFF. The CDR3 nucleotides read TGTGCCAGCAGCACCACAGGGACCGGGGAGCTGTTTTTT.